One sample yielded the 4 T cell receptor beta chains listed below, sequenced in a study of T cells in Graves' hyperthyroidism and ophthalmopathy. TCR beta CDR3 regions were amplified from RNA. When the TCR CDR3 underwent first-round RT-PCR, the HTBI primer set was used. One entry per CDR3 protein results from TCRdb running MiXCR on the multiplex PCR reads. The sample lists approximately 400,000 distinct CDR3 sequences, 19% occurring once. Sequencing was carried out using blood. The receptors derive from a woman in her late teens or twenties with Graves' hyperthyroidism.

This clonotype has a count of ten or more. The chain carries TRBV12-3 or TRBV12-4 and TRBJ2-2, with D perhaps assigned TRBD1 or TRBD2 (5 bases each). The CDR3 contains 16 residues. V was clipped by 6 bases and J by 0 bases, with 14 bases between them. The DNA for the CDR3 is TGTGCCAGCAGCCGGGACCGCTATTCGAACACCGGGGAGCTGTTTTTT. Translating gives CASSRDRYSNTGELFF.

This clonotype was seen more than once but under ten times. V is TRBV30 and J is TRBJ1-2, with a possible D match to TRBD1 (5 bases). The CDR3 totals 12 residues. Germline CDR1 GTSNPN, CDR2 SVGIG (reference sequence). Between the trimmed V and J ends, which lost 5 bases and 8 bases, there was a span of 15 bases. CDR3 in DNA: TGTGCCTGGCGCCGGACAAGGTCCGGCTACACCTTC. Its protein is CAWRRTRSGYTF.

In the case of this clonotype: This may be a read error: a much more frequent sequence differs by one nucleotide. V is TRBV11-2 and J is TRBJ1-2, with D possibly matching TRBD1 (5 bases). Looked up from germline, CDR1 is SGHAT and CDR2 is FQNNGV. There are 15 residues in the CDR3. With 8 bases removed from V and 1 base from J, the gap between germline ends came to 17 bases. The chain's CDR3 is CASGPLRAVNYGYTF. CDR3 nucleotides: TGTGCCAGCGGCCCCCTCAGGGCAGTTAACTATGGCTACACCTTC.

The chain uses TRBV6-1 and TRBJ2-7; TRBD1 agrees at 7 bases. Germline loops: CDR1 MNHNS, CDR2 SASEGT. This CDR3 is 15 amino acids long. The V segment lost 7 bases and the J segment 2 bases; nucleotides outside the gene matches: 11. This CDR3 reads CASNIGTASTYEQYF. Here the CDR3 DNA reads TGTGCCAGCAATATCGGGACAGCTTCGACCTACGAGCAGTACTTC.